Ten or more counts support the clone carrying this TCR beta chain. This CDR3 is 15 amino acids long. The V and J ends lost 5 bases and 2 bases, in that order; junction bases with no gene match: 3. The germline V gene has CDR1 SGHTA and CDR2 FQGNSA. These data belong to a study of blood T cells in healthy people across ages. Study background: Through template switching, about one barcoded beta molecule was captured per two T cells, as measured in model experiments.

Alongside a J-beta primer mix, a sample-barcoded 5' primer served in a second PCR lasting roughly 7 to 12 cycles. TCRdb re-analysed the 5' RACE reads in MiXCR, keeping a single row per CDR3 protein. The sample consists of around 650,000 distinct CDR3 sequences, less than 40% of them appearing once. The chain carries TRBV7-2 and TRBJ2-1, with 10 positions matching TRBD1. The source is a woman over 75 in good health. The sequenced sample consisted of blood. The CDR3 coding sequence is TGTGCCAGCAGCCAGGACAGGGGGGCCTACAATGAGCAGTTCTTC. Amino acid sequence: CASSQDRGAYNEQFF.